This TCR beta chain comes out of a study of identical twins. As regards this clonotype: The antigen remains unidentified.

Study-wide findings and caveats: A lower insertion count was a feature of abundant cord blood beta clonotypes, with no such feature in memory repertoires.

Unique molecular identifiers were present on the cDNA, which also gained a universal primer site by template switching. TCRdb re-derived calls from the 5' RACE reads in MiXCR, one entry per CDR3 protein. The sample carries hundreds of thousands of distinct CDR3 sequences, roughly a tenth recorded once. The CDR3 runs 16 residues. Germline CDR1 ENHRY, CDR2 SYGVKD. V was clipped by 3 bases and J by 2 bases, with 16 bases between them. The rearrangement joins TRBV10-3 to TRBJ1-2; the D gene is possibly TRBD1 (5 bases). Sequenced material: memory (CD45RO+) T cells sorted from blood. This receptor was identified in a woman between 18 and 29 years old in good health. CDR3 nucleotide sequence: TGTGCCATCAGTGAACAAGACAGCGGTCCCAACTATGGCTACACCTTC. Encoded protein: CAISEQDSGPNYGYTF.